This T cell receptor (beta chain) was captured in a study of blood T cell repertoires in COVID-19. The overall study: Samples came from the United States, Italy and Spain, spanning acute and convalescent COVID-19. PBMCs, B-cell-depleted T cells, or T cells provided the cDNA or gDNA that made up the material.

Generated by immunoSEQ multiplex PCR, the TCRdb table keeps only in-frame clones and is missing some. The top ten hold 20% of the sample, which has 200,000 to 250,000 clones, around 84% seen once. This clone was seen a single time. The V end was cut by 4 bases, the J end by 0 bases, with 15 bases between. The CDR3 runs to 16 residues. The germline V gene has CDR1 SGHRS and CDR2 YFSETQ. The chain links TRBV5-1 to TRBJ2-3; D perhaps matches TRBD1 (6 bases). This TCR was sampled from a man aged 25 to 45 with active or convalescent COVID-19. Sequenced sample: peripheral blood. CDR3 sequence (DNA): TGCGCCAGCAGCGTGACAGGCCCTACTAGCACAGATACGCAGTATTTT. Protein: CASSVTGPTSTDTQYF.